One sample yielded the 23 T cell receptor beta chains listed below, sequenced in a study of T cell responses to AZD1222 COVID-19 vaccine. The protocol was immunoSEQ multiplex PCR, while the TCRdb copy is restricted to in-frame clones and leaves out a portion. The table includes some 130,000 clones, about 91% detected once. Material: peripheral blood, obtained on day 0 of AZD1222 vaccination. These receptors all stem from an adult in good health.

With respect to this clone: Within the sample, other DNA sequences also encode this same CDR3. The CDR3 loop is CASSEGVNTEAFF. In DNA, the CDR3 is TGTGCCAGCAGTGAAGGTGTGAACACTGAAGCTTTCTTT. V gene TRBV2 combines with J gene TRBJ1-1; D remains unclear. CDR1 and CDR2 from the germline V gene are SNHLY and FYNNEI. V gave up 1 base and J gave up 0 bases, with 3 bases separating them. CDR3 length: 13 amino acids.

The chain couples TRBV7-3 to TRBJ2-1, with TRBD2 matching over 7 bases. Trimming at V came to 6 bases and at J to 9 bases, leaving 14 bases not matched to a gene. This CDR3 region has 15 residues. CDR1 is SGHTA and CDR2 is FQGTGA in the germline V gene. The CDR3 region has the DNA TGTGCCAGCAGGTGGCACCCCCCCAGCGGGGTTGAGCAGTTCTTC. Amino acid sequence: CASRWHPPSGVEQFF.

The V gene is TRBV28, the J gene TRBJ1-1, with D unclear. This CDR3 comprises 14 residues. The V gene's germline CDR1 is MDHEN and CDR2 SYDVKM. Trimming shortened V by 3 bases and J by 4 bases, and 12 bases separated the two germline ends. DNA of the CDR3: TGTGCCAGCAGTTTTCGGTCCTCAGGCACTGAAGCTTTCTTT. Translation gives CASSFRSSGTEAFF.

This sequence joins TRBV3-1 (or the pseudogene TRBV3-2) and TRBJ2-2; D is perhaps TRBD1 (6 bases). Trimming left V 10 bases short and J 1 base short, with 13 bases between. Germline CDR1 reads LGHDT; CDR2 reads YNNKEL (reference sequence). The CDR3 consists of 14 residues. Here the CDR3 reads CATTGHVNTGELFF. Written as DNA, the CDR3 is TGTGCCACAACGGGACACGTGAACACCGGGGAGCTGTTTTTT.

This clone was seen just once. J is TRBJ2-5 and V is TRBV10-1; the D call may be TRBD1 or TRBD2 (6 bases each). CDR1 and CDR2 (germline): WNHNN, SYGVQD (reference sequence). V lost 3 bases, J lost 7 bases, and 12 bases lay in between. The CDR3 totals 13 residues. CDR3 amino acids: CASSDGGGWTQYF. The CDR3 region has the DNA TGCGCCAGCAGTGATGGAGGGGGATGGACCCAGTACTTC.

The V gene is TRBV9, the J gene TRBJ1-6; D gene uncertain. This CDR3 is built from 14 residues. Trimming removed 4 bases at V and 5 bases at J, with 10 bases between. Germline-derived CDR1 and CDR2 are SGDLS and YYNGEE. The DNA of the CDR3 is TGTGCCAGCAGCTTCACAGAGCATAATTCACCCCTCCACTTT. This gives the protein CASSFTEHNSPLHF. Full variable domain (outside the CDR3, taken from reference TRBV9 and TRBJ1-6): DSGVTQTPKHLITATGQRVTLRCSPRSGDLSVYWYQQSLDQGLQFLIQYYNGEERAKGNILERFSAQQFPDLHSELNLSSLELGDSALYFCASSFTEHNSPLHFGNGTRLTVT.

The rearrangement uses TRBV4-3 and TRBJ2-3; no clear D. The CDR3 contains 14 residues. CDR1 is LGHNA, CDR2 YSLEER, per germline. V was trimmed by 0 bases and J by 1 base, leaving 5 bases between them. In DNA, the CDR3 is TGCGCCAGCAGCCAAGACTTGCGCACAGATACGCAGTATTTT. Translation gives CASSQDLRTDTQYF.

The J gene is TRBJ1-4, the V gene TRBV7-9; a weak D match, TRBD1 (6 bases). The germline V gene has CDR1 SEHNR and CDR2 FQNEAQ (reference sequence). This CDR3 has 14 residues. Trimming shortened V by 0 bases and J by 8 bases, and 10 bases separated the two germline ends. The CDR3 DNA is TGTGCCAGCAGCTTAGCGGGGGCATGGGAAAAACTGTTTTTT. It encodes CASSLAGAWEKLFF.

The rearrangement links TRBV7-9 to TRBJ2-1; TRBD1 matches 7 bases. Trimming at V came to 5 bases and at J to 6 bases, leaving 13 bases not matched to a gene. Per germline, CDR1 SEHNR and CDR2 FQNEAQ (reference sequence). CDR3 length equals 16 residues. The CDR3 DNA sequence: TGTGCCAGCAGCCCCCGGCGAGGGGGCCAAGGCAATGAGCAGTTCTTC. Protein sequence: CASSPRRGGQGNEQFF.

The CDR3 region is CASSLGEDSRATNEKLFF. The CDR3, as DNA: TGTGCCAGCAGCTTAGGCGAAGACAGCAGGGCAACTAATGAAAAACTGTTTTTT. This chain links TRBV7-9 with TRBJ1-4, with a weak D call TRBD1 (5 bases). The germline V and J ends were trimmed by 1 base and 0 bases, with 15 bases remaining between them. Germline CDR1 is SEHNR and CDR2 is FQNEAQ (reference sequence). The CDR3 runs to 18 residues. The whole variable domain, remainder taken from reference TRBV7-9 and TRBJ1-4, is DTGVSQNPRHKITKRGQNVTFRCDPISEHNRLYWYRQTLGQGPEFLTYFQNEAQLEKSRLLSDRFSAERPKGSFSTLEIQRTEQGDSAMYLCASSLGEDSRATNEKLFFGSGTQLSVL.

This clone was counted once. The V and J genes are TRBV6-5 and TRBJ1-1; D possibly corresponds to TRBD1 (5 bases). V lost 7 bases and J 5 bases, leaving 17 bases between the germline ends. In germline, CDR1 is MNHEY, CDR2 SVGAGI. This CDR3 has 14 amino acids. The CDR3: CASTGTLTRTEAFF. CDR3 sequence (DNA): TGTGCCAGCACCGGGACTTTAACTCGGACTGAAGCTTTCTTT.

This clone was detected once. The chain combines TRBV29-1 with TRBJ1-1; tentative D call: TRBD1 (6 bases). The germline V gene encodes CDR1 SQVTM and CDR2 ANQGSEA. V was shortened by 8 bases and J by 1 base, with 8 bases between the two germline ends. This CDR3 contains 11 residues. Here the CDR3 reads CSFRGNTEAFF. The CDR3 nucleotides are TGCAGCTTCAGGGGGAACACTGAAGCTTTCTTT.

The chain recombines TRBV15 with TRBJ2-7; no definite D call. CDR3 size: 15 residues. Trimming pared 0 bases from V and 5 bases from J, leaving 14 bases between. CDR1 is LNHNV and CDR2 is YYDKDF in the germline V gene (reference sequence). For the CDR3, the DNA is TGTGCCACCAGCAGAGATTGGGGTAGTGTCAACGAGCAGTACTTC. Its translation is CATSRDWGSVNEQYF. The full variable domain, rest sourced from reference TRBV15 and TRBJ2-7, is DAMVIQNPRYQVTQFGKPVTLSCSQTLNHNVMYWYQQKSSQAPKLLFHYYDKDFNNEADTPDNFQSRRPNTSFCFLDIRSPGLGDTAMYLCATSRDWGSVNEQYFGPGTRLTVT.

V is TRBV2 and J is TRBJ2-7, with 9 bases identical to TRBD2. Unmatched junction bases numbered 7, after V lost 8 bases and J lost 2 bases. CDR1 and CDR2 from the germline V gene are SNHLY and FYNNEI. The CDR3 is made up of 14 amino acids. In DNA form, the CDR3 reads TGTGCCAGCCACTCTAGCGGGAAAACCTACGAGCAGTACTTC. The encoded protein is CASHSSGKTYEQYF.

The V call is TRBV7-3, the J call TRBJ2-2, with 10 bases fitting TRBD1. Germline V gives CDR1 SGHTA, CDR2 FQGTGA. The CDR3 loop spans 15 amino acids. V trimming: 4 bases; J trimming: 3 bases; junction bases outside the gene matches: 2. In DNA form, the CDR3 reads TGTGCCAGCAGCTCGACAGGGGGCGACACCGGGGAGCTGTTTTTT. Its protein is CASSSTGGDTGELFF. Looking up the rest from reference TRBV7-3 and TRBJ2-2 gives the full variable domain: GAGVSQTPSNKVTEKGKYVELRCDPISGHTALYWYRQSLGQGPEFLIYFQGTGAADDSGLPNDRFFAVRPEGSVSTLKIQRTERGDSAVYLCASSSTGGDTGELFFGEGSRLTVL.

The chain has TRBV6-2 or TRBV6-3 and TRBJ2-7; possible D gene TRBD1, 5 bases. The CDR3 contains 16 residues. Germline-derived CDR1 and CDR2 are MNHEY and SVGEGT. With 1 base removed from V and 0 bases from J, the gap between germline ends came to 13 bases. The DNA for the CDR3 is TGTGCCAGCAGTTACTGGGGCAGGCTAACCTCCTACGAGCAGTACTTC. This codes for CASSYWGRLTSYEQYF.

The chain has TRBV18 and TRBJ2-6; 8 bases map to TRBD1. This CDR3 has 17 amino acids. Germline CDR1 KGHSH, CDR2 LQKENI. J lost 2 bases, V lost 1 base, and 4 bases had no gene match. CDR3 sequence reads: CASSPLGQATGANVLTF. The CDR3 DNA sequence: TGTGCCAGCTCACCACTGGGACAGGCCACTGGGGCCAACGTCCTGACTTTC.

The chain uses TRBV7-3 and TRBJ1-2; D is possibly TRBD1 (5 bases). CDR1 and CDR2 (germline): SGHTA, FQGTGA. The CDR3 extends over 14 amino acids. Trimming took off 5 bases at V and 4 bases at J, with 14 bases between the two ends. CDR3 loop: CASSLTDSGYGYTF. CDR3 sequence (DNA): TGTGCCAGCAGCCTCACCGACAGCGGCTATGGCTACACCTTC. The whole variable domain, filled in from reference TRBV7-3 and TRBJ1-2, reads GAGVSQTPSNKVTEKGKYVELRCDPISGHTALYWYRQSLGQGPEFLIYFQGTGAADDSGLPNDRFFAVRPEGSVSTLKIQRTERGDSAVYLCASSLTDSGYGYTFGSGTRLTVV.

CDR3 region: CASRKKDSLYEQYF. DNA of the CDR3: TGTGCCAGTAGGAAAAAGGACAGCCTCTACGAGCAGTACTTC. This chain uses TRBV19 with TRBJ2-7; weak D call: TRBD1 (6 bases). The germline V gene encodes CDR1 LNHDA and CDR2 SQIVND (reference sequence). This CDR3 region has 14 residues. The V end lost 6 bases, the J end lost 3 bases, and 15 bases lay between the germline ends. The full variable domain, rest sourced from reference TRBV19 and TRBJ2-7, is DGGITQSPKYLFRKEGQNVTLSCEQNLNHDAMYWYRQDPGQGLRLIYYSQIVNDFQKGDIAEGYSVSREKKESFPLTVTSAQKNPTAFYLCASRKKDSLYEQYFGPGTRLTVT.

The chain uses TRBV5-1 and TRBJ1-1; D uncertain. V was pared by 4 bases and J by 1 base, with 14 bases between. Germline V lookup: CDR1 SGHRS, CDR2 YFSETQ. The CDR3 is 15 residues long. CDR3 DNA: TGCGCCAGCAGCACTCGGCCCGGCACGAACACTGAAGCTTTCTTT. It yields the protein CASSTRPGTNTEAFF.

The sample holds one count of this clone. J is TRBJ2-2 and V is TRBV4-1; no clear D. The V and J ends lost 1 base and 3 bases respectively, with 9 bases between them. The germline gives CDR1 MGHRA, CDR2 YSYEKL. This CDR3 contains 15 residues. CDR3 in DNA: TGCGCCAGCAGCCAAGGGCCTTCTGACACCGGGGAGCTGTTTTTT. It translates to CASSQGPSDTGELFF.

Comment on this clone: A read error may account for a junction end that differs from germline. This sequence joins TRBV10-3 and TRBJ1-5, with D possibly being TRBD1 (5 bases). Germline CDR1 ENHRY, CDR2 SYGVKD. The CDR3 loop spans 14 amino acids. CDR3 sequence reads: CVIRGDESNQPQHF. In nucleotides, the CDR3 is TGTGTCATCCGCGGGGACGAGAGCAATCAGCCCCAGCATTTT.

This chain joins TRBV6-1 and TRBJ2-7; D is possibly TRBD1 (5 bases). CDR3 size: 15 residues. Germline CDR1 is MNHNS and CDR2 is SASEGT. The germline V and J ends were trimmed by 2 bases and 4 bases, with 15 bases remaining between them. The CDR3 loop reads CASSERQSTGYEQYF. CDR3 bases: TGTGCCAGCAGTGAACGACAGTCCACCGGGTACGAGCAGTACTTC.